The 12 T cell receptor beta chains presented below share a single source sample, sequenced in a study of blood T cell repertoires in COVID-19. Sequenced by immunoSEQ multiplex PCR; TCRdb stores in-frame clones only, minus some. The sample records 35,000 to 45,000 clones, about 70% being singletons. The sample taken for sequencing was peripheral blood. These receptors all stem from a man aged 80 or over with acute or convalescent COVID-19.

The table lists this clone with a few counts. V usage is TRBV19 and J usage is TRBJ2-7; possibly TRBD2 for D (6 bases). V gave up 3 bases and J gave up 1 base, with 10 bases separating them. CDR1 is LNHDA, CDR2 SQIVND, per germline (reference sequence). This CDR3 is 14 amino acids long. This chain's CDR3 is CASSIGDLSYEQYF. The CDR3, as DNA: TGTGCCAGTAGTATCGGGGACTTATCCTACGAGCAGTACTTC.

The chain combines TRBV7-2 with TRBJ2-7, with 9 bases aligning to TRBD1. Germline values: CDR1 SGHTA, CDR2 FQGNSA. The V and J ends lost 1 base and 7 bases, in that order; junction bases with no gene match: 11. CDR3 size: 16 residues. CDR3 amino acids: CASSLGSTGGAFEQYF. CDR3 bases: TGTGCCAGCAGCTTAGGTTCGACAGGGGGAGCGTTTGAGCAGTACTTC.

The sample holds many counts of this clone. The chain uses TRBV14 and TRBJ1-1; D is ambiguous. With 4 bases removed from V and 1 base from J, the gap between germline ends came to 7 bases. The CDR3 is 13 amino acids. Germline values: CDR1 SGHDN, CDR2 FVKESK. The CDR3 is CASSRYSNTEAFF. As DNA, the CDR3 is TGTGCCAGCAGCCGCTATTCGAACACTGAAGCTTTCTTT.

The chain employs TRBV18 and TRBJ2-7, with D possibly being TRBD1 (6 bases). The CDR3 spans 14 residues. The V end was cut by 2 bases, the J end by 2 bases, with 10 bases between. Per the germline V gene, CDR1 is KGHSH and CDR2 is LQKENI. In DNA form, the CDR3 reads TGTGCCAGCTCACCAGACAGGCGCACCTACGAGCAGTACTTC. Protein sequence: CASSPDRRTYEQYF. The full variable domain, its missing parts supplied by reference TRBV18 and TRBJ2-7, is NAGVMQNPRHLVRRRGQEARLRCSPMKGHSHVYWYRQLPEEGLKFMVYLQKENIIDESGMPKERFSAEFPKEGPSILRIQQVVRGDSAAYFCASSPDRRTYEQYFGPGTRLTVT.

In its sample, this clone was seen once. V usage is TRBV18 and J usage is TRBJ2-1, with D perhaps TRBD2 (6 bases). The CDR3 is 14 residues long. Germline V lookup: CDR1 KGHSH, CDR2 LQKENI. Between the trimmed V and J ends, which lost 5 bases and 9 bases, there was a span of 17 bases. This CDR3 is CASSSNRRGGEQFF. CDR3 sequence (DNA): TGTGCCAGCTCAAGCAACAGGAGGGGCGGTGAGCAGTTCTTC.

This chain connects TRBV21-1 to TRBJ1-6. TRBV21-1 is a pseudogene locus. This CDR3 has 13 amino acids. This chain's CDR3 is CASSKDLYSPLHF. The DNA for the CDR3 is TGTGCCAGCAGCAAAGATCTTTATTCACCCCTCCACTTT.

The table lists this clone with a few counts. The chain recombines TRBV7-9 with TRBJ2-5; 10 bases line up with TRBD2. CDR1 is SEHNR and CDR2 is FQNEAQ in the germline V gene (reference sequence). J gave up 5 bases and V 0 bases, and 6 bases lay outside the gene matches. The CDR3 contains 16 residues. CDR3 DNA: TGTGCCAGCAGCTTAGCCCCCCTAGCGGGAGTTGAGACCCAGTACTTC. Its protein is CASSLAPLAGVETQYF.

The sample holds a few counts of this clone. The CDR3 loop is CASSGRETGADTQYF. In DNA form, the CDR3 reads TGTGCCAGCAGCGGACGGGAGACGGGTGCAGATACGCAGTATTTT. V and J are TRBV14 and TRBJ2-3, with D possibly TRBD2 on 6 matching bases. The CDR3 runs to 15 residues. From germline, CDR1 is SGHDN and CDR2 FVKESK. V lost 5 bases and J lost 4, with 16 bases in between.

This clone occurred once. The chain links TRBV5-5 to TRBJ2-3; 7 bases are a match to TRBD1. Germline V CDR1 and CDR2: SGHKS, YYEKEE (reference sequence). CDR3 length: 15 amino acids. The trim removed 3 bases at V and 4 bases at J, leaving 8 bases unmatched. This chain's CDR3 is CASSSPGQRSDTQYF. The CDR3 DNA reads TGTGCCAGCAGCTCCCCGGGACAGCGGTCAGATACGCAGTATTTT.

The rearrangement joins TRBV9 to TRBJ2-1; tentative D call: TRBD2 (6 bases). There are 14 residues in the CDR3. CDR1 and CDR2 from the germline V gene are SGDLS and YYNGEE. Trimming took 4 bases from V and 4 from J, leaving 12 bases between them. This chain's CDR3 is CASSPGRQYNEQFF. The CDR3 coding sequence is TGTGCCAGCAGCCCAGGGAGGCAGTACAATGAGCAGTTCTTC.

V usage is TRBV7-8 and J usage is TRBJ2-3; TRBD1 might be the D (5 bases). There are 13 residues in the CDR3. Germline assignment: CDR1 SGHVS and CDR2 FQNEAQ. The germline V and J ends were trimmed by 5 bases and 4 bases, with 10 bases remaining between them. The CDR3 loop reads CASSRDSPDTQYF. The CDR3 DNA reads TGTGCCAGCAGCCGCGACAGTCCAGATACGCAGTATTTT.

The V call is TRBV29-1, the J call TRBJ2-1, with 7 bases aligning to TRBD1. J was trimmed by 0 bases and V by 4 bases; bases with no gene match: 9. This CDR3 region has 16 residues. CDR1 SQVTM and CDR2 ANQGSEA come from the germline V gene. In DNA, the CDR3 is TGCAGCGTTGTTAGTGGCTCAGGGGGCTCCTACAATGAGCAGTTCTTC. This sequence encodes CSVVSGSGGSYNEQFF.